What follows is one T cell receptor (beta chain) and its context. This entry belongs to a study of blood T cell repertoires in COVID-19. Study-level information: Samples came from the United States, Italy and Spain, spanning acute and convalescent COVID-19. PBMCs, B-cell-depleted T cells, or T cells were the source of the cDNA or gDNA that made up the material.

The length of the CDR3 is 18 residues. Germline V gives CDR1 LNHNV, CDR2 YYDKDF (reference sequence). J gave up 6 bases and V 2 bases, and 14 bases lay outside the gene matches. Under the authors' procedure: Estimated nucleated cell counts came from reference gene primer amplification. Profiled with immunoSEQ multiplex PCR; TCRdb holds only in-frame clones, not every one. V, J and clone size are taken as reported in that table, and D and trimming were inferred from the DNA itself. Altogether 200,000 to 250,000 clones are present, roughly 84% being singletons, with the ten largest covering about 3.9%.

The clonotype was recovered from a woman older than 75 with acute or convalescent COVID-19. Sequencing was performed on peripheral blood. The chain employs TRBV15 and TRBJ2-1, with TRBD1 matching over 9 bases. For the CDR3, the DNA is TGTGCCACCAGCAGAAAAAGGACAGGGGCCATCGAGGCCAATGAGCAGTTCTTC. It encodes CATSRKRTGAIEANEQFF.